The rows below give T cell receptor beta chains drawn from one sample of a study of blood T cell repertoires in COVID-19. Clones were read by immunoSEQ multiplex PCR, and TCRdb kept only the in-frame ones, dropping some. Of around 130,000 clones listed, about 75% were seen once; the top ten hold about 18%. Sequencing was done on a sample of peripheral blood. These receptors were obtained from a man at least 80 years old with acute or convalescent COVID-19. Both conserved end residues are part of each CDR3. Each record gives: V gene, clone size, J gene, D gene, CDR3 DNA, CDR3 protein. D genes are given only for firm matches. Clone size is not always given. Where it is, it says once, few, many or a class for expanded clones.

v_call: TRBV19
clone_size: many
j_call: TRBJ2-2
d_call: .
cdr3_nt: TGTGCCAGTAACAGGGACGGGGAAAACACCGGGGAGCTGTTTTTT
cdr3_aa: CASNRDGENTGELFF

v_call: TRBV29-1
clone_size: .
j_call: TRBJ1-2
d_call: .
cdr3_nt: TGCAGCGTTGAAGATCATGACGCAGGGCCTAACTATGGCTACACCTTC
cdr3_aa: CSVEDHDAGPNYGYTF

v_call: TRBV5-4
clone_size: .
j_call: TRBJ2-7
d_call: TRBD2
cdr3_nt: TGTGCCAGCAGCTTTAGCGGGGGCGCCTCCTACGAGCAGTACTTC
cdr3_aa: CASSFSGGASYEQYF

v_call: TRBV6-5
clone_size: .
j_call: TRBJ1-2
d_call: TRBD1
cdr3_nt: TGTGCCAGCAGTTATGACAGGGAGGGCTACACCTTC
cdr3_aa: CASSYDREGYTF

v_call: TRBV9
clone_size: .
j_call: TRBJ2-3
d_call: TRBD1
cdr3_nt: TGTGCCAGCAGCACAGGGGACAGGAAGGGTAGTACGCAGTATTTT
cdr3_aa: CASSTGDRKGSTQYF

v_call: TRBV19
clone_size: .
j_call: TRBJ1-5
d_call: .
cdr3_nt: TGTGCCAGTAGTATCCAGGCAGGGAATCAGCCCCAGCATTTT
cdr3_aa: CASSIQAGNQPQHF

v_call: TRBV11-2
clone_size: once
j_call: TRBJ1-1
d_call: .
cdr3_nt: TGTGCCAGCAGCTTACAAGGAGGGAAACTGAACACTGAAGCTTTCTTT
cdr3_aa: CASSLQGGKLNTEAFF

v_call: TRBV7-9
clone_size: many
j_call: TRBJ1-1
d_call: TRBD1
cdr3_nt: TGTGCCAGCAGCCATCGGACAGGGACCATGAACACTGAAGCTTTCTTT
cdr3_aa: CASSHRTGTMNTEAFF

v_call: TRBV28
clone_size: .
j_call: TRBJ2-7
d_call: .
cdr3_nt: TGTGCCAGCAGTTTATTTAGTTTTAGCCACGAGCAGTACTTC
cdr3_aa: CASSLFSFSHEQYF

v_call: TRBV10-3
clone_size: once
j_call: TRBJ1-6
d_call: TRBD1
cdr3_nt: TGTGCCATCAGTGAAAGGGGGCCACCCCTAGGGCCCCTCCACTTT
cdr3_aa: CAISERGPPLGPLHF

v_call: TRBV18
clone_size: .
j_call: TRBJ1-2
d_call: TRBD1
cdr3_nt: TGTGCCAGCTCACCGGACAGGGGCGTCTATGGCTACACCTTC
cdr3_aa: CASSPDRGVYGYTF

v_call: TRBV5-4
clone_size: .
j_call: TRBJ1-1
d_call: .
cdr3_nt: TGTGCCAGCAGCTCCCGCGCAGGGGCGGGCACTGAAGCTTTCTTT
cdr3_aa: CASSSRAGAGTEAFF